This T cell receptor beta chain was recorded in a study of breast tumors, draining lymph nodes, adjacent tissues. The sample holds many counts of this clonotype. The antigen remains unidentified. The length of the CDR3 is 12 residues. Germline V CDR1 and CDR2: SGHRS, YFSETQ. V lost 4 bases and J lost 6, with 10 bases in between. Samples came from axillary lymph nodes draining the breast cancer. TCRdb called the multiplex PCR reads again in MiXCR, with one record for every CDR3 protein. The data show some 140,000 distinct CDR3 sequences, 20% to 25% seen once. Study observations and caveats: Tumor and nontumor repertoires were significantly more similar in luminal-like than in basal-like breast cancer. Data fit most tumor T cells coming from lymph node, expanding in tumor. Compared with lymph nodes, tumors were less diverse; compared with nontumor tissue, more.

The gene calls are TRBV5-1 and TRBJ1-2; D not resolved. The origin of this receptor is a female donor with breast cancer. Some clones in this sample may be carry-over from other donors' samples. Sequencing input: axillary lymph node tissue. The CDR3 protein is CASSPAGHGYTF. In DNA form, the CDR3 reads TGCGCCAGCAGCCCTGCCGGGCATGGCTACACCTTC. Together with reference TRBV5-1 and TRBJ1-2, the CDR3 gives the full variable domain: KAGVTQTPRYLIKTRGQQVTLSCSPISGHRSVSWYQQTPGQGLQFLFEYFSETQRNKGNFPGRFSGRQFSNSRSEMNVSTLELGDSALYLCASSPAGHGYTFGSGTRLTVV.